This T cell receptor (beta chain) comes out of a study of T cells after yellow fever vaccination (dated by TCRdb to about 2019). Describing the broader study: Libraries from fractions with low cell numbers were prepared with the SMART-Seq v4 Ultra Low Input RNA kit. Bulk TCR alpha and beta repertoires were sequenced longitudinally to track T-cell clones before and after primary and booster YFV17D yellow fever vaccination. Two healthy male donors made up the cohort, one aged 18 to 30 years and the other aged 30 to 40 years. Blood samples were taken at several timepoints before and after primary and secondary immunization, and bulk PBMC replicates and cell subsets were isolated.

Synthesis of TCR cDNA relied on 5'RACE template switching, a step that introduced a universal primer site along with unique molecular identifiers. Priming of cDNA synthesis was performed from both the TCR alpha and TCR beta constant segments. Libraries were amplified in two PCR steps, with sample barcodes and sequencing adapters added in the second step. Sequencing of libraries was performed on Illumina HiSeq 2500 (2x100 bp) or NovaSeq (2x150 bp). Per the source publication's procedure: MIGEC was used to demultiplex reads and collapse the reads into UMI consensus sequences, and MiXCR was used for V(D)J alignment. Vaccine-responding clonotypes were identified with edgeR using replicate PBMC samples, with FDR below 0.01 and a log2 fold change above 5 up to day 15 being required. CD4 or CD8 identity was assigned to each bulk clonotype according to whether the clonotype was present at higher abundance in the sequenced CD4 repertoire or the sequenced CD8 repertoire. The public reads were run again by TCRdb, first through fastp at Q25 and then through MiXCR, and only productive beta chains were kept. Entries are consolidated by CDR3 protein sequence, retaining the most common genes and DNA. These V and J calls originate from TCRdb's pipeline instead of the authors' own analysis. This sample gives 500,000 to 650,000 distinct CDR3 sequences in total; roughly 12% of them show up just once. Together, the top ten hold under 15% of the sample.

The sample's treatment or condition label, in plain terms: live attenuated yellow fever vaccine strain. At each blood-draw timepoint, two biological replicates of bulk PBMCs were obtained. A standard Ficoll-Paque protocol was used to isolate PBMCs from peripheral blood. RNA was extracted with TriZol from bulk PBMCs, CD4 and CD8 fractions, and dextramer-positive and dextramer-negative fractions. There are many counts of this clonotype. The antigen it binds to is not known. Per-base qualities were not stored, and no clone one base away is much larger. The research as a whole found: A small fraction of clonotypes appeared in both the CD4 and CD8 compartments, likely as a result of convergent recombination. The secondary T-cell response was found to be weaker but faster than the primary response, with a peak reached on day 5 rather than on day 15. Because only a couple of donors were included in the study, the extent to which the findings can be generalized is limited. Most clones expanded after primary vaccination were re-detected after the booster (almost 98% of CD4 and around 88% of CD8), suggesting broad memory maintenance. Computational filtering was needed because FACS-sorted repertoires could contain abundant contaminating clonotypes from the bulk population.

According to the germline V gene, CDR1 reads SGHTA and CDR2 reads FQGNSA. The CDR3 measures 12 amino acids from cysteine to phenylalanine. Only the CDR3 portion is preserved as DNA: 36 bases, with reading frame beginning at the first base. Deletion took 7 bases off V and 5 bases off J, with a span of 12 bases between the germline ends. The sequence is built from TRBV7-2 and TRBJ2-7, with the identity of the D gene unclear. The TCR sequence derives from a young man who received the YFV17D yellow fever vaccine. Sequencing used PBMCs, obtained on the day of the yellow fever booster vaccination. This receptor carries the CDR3 CASTGLRDEQYF. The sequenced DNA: TGTGCCAGCACCGGCCTTCGGGACGAGCAGTACTTC.